A single T cell receptor (beta chain) is shown here with its context. The table lists this clonotype with many counts. Its antigen remains undetermined. No quality values exist for individual bases; no much larger clone is one base distant. This record comes from a study of Graves' ophthalmopathy and Graves' hyperthyroidism listed by TCRdb under 2018. Regarding the research as a whole: Peripheral blood was collected at initial diagnosis, prior to any treatment. To tell Graves' ophthalmopathy apart from Graves' hyperthyroidism, and to predict which patients would progress to ophthalmopathy, the study relied on TCR beta repertoire signatures. In total, under 150 blood samples were TCR-sequenced: approximately 42 ophthalmopathy, about 75 hyperthyroidism and about 17 hyperthyroidism-to-ophthalmopathy patients. To explore V-J signatures distinguishing ophthalmopathy from hyperthyroidism, a discovery set of about 99 patients (about 44 ophthalmopathy, about 57 stable hyperthyroidism) was enrolled. An independent validation cohort comprised some 19 hyperthyroidism patients and some 16 patients who later progressed from hyperthyroidism to ophthalmopathy. In roughly six hyperthyroidism patients, the T-cell repertoires found in thyroid tissue were compared with those found in blood. After sampling, hyperthyroidism patients received methimazole starting at 30 mg daily, and ophthalmopathy patients received high-dose intravenous methylprednisolone. Results the study describes overall, beyond this receptor: In validation, the model predicted ophthalmopathy progression with 55% to 71% sensitivity and less than 80% specificity; about a dozen predicted patients were CT-confirmed with GO in a median of about 7.1 months. Most expanded thyroid clonotypes with a frequency above 0.001 also appeared in blood, which suggests that blood repertoires may reflect the immune response in the thyroid. Sample size was not predetermined statistically, and investigators were not blinded to group allocation. In cross-validation, the 13-signature model distinguished ophthalmopathy from stable hyperthyroidism with just over 85% sensitivity and 81% to 83% specificity, and in the test set the corresponding values were around 80% and 75%.

Hyperthyroidism was considered stable if no progression to ophthalmopathy occurred within 18 months of follow-up. Hyperthyroidism patients were newly diagnosed, were aged 18 to 65 years, and had a disease duration under 2 months. Patients with other autoimmune diseases, uncontrolled infections, pregnancy or lactation were excluded from the study. Diagnosis relied on clinical symptoms, serum thyroxine, TRAb, thyroid ultrasound and orbital computed tomography. Ficoll-Paque density gradient centrifugation was used to isolate PBMCs from about 9.4 ml of fresh peripheral blood. Trizol reagent was used to extract the total RNA, and its quality was then checked on an Agilent 2100 Bioanalyzer. For repertoire sequencing, TCR beta CDR3 regions were amplified from RNA transcripts. The first round was an RT-PCR using HTBI primers with the Qiagen OneStep RT-PCR kit, and this first round was followed by a second-round multiplex PCR, then size selection and purification. Libraries were sequenced on an Illumina HiSeq2000 using paired-end 100 bp reads. Per the authors' processing: SOAPnuke was used to process the reads, throwing out any read that had adapters, had uncalled bases, had a mean Phred below 15, or lacked an exact constant-primer or identifier match. High-quality paired reads were merged with COPE v1.2.5. Clonotypes were defined as unique nucleotide sequences and were aligned to IMGT TRB V, D and J references using MiTCR v1.1. Analysis was restricted to V-J combinations with a frequency above 0.0001, which covered roughly 99% of repertoires. For each V-J combination, a TCR clonal expansion and chaos score was defined as the ratio of F50 clonal expansion to chaos observed in the TCRdist matrix. Welch's t-statistics and random forest were used to reduce features to over ten V-J combinations, which were fed into a naive Bayes classifier. The Morisita-Horn index was used to measure how similar the thyroid and blood repertoires were. The raw public data were reprocessed by TCRdb itself: fastp quality trimming at Q25, MiXCR clonotype calling, in-frame beta chains only. One record per CDR3 amino acid sequence lists the most common genes and DNA. TCRdb, not the authors, supplied the V and J calls. The sample table shows some 370,000 distinct CDR3 sequences, and roughly a sixth are seen once. The ten largest clones add up to 2% to 3% of the sample.

Germline trimming amounts to 5 bases on V and 5 bases on J, with 8 as the count of junction bases outside the gene matches. Per the germline V gene (reference sequence), DFQATT is the CDR1 and SNEGSKA is the CDR2. The CDR3 measures 13 amino acids from cysteine to phenylalanine. The entry retains the CDR3 DNA only, 39 bases that are in frame from base 1. The rearranged chain carries TRBV20-1 and TRBJ2-5, with 7 central nucleotides matching TRBD2. Sample: peripheral blood. The sequence was obtained from an adult woman with stable Graves' hyperthyroidism. The CDR3: CSAPGAGSETQYF. The DNA sequence is as follows: TGCAGTGCTCCAGGAGCGGGATCGGAGACCCAGTACTTC.